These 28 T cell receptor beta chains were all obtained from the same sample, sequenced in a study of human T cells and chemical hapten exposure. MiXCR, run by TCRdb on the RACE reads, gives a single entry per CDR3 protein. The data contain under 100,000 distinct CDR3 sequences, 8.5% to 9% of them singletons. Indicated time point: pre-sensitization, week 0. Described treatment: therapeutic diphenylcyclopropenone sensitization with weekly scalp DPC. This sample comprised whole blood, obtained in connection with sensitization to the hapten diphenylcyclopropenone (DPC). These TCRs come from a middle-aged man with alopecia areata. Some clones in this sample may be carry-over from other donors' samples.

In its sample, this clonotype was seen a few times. The CDR3 nucleotides read TGTGCCAGCAGCGTAGCTGACAGGGTGCAGGCTGAAGCTTTCTTT. It encodes CASSVADRVQAEAFF. The genes are TRBV9 and TRBJ1-1; the match to TRBD1 covers 7 bases. Germline assignment: CDR1 SGDLS and CDR2 YYNGEE. This CDR3 contains 15 residues. The J segment lost 6 bases and the V segment lost 0 bases, leaving 8 bases of the junction unmatched.

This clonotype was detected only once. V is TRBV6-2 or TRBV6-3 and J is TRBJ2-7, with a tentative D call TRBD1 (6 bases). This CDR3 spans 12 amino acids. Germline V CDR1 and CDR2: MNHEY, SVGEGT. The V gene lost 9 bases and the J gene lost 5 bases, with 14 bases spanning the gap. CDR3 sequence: CARSPRGHEQYV. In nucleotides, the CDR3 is TGTGCCAGAAGTCCCAGGGGTCACGAGCAGTACGTC.

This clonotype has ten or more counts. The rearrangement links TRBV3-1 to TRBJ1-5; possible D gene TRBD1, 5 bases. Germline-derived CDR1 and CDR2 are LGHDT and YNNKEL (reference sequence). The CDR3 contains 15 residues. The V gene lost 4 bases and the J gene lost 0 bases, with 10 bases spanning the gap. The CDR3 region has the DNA TGTGCCAGCAGCCCCACAGGACTTAGCAATCAGCCCCAGCATTTT. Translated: CASSPTGLSNQPQHF.

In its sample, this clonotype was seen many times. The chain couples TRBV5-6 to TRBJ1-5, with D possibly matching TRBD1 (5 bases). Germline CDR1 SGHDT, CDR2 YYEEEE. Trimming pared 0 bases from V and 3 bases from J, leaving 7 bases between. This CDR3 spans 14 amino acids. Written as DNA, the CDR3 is TGTGCCAGCAGCTTGGCGGGGCTCAATCAGCCCCAGCATTTT. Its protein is CASSLAGLNQPQHF.

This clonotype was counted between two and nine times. CDR3 sequence reads: CASSLAEETQYF. The CDR3 DNA reads TGTGCCAGCAGCTTAGCAGAAGAGACCCAGTACTTC. The genes are TRBV7-9 and TRBJ2-5; no reliable D call. The V end lost 0 bases, the J end lost 3 bases, and 2 bases lay between the germline ends. CDR3 length: 12 residues. Germline CDR1 is SEHNR and CDR2 is FQNEAQ (reference sequence). The whole variable domain, filled in from reference TRBV7-9 and TRBJ2-5, reads DTGVSQNPRHKITKRGQNVTFRCDPISEHNRLYWYRQTLGQGPEFLTYFQNEAQLEKSRLLSDRFSAERPKGSFSTLEIQRTEQGDSAMYLCASSLAEETQYFGPGTRLLVL.

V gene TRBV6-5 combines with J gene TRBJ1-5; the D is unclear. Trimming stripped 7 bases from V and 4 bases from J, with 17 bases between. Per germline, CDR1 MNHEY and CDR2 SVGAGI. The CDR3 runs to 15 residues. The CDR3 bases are TGTGCCAGCAAAAAAGATACAGTTCCAAATCAGCCCCAGCATTTT. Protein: CASKKDTVPNQPQHF.

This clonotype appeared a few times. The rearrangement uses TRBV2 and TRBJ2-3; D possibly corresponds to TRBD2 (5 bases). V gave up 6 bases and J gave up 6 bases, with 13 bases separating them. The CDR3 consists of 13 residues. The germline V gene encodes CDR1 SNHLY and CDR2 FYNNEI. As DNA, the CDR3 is TGTGCCAGCAGCGGCGTCGAGGGCGATACGCAGTATTTT. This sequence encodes CASSGVEGDTQYF.

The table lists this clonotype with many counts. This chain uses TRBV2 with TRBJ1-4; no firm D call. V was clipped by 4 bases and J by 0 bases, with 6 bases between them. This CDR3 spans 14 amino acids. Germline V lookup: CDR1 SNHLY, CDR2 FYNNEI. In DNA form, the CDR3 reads TGTGCCAGCAGTGCGAGTGCAACTAATGAAAAACTGTTTTTT. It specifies CASSASATNEKLFF.

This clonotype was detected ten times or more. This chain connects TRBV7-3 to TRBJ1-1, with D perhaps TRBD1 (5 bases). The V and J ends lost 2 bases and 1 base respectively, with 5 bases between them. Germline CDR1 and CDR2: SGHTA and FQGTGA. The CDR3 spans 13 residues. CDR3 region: CASSLGQNTEAFF. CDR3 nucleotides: TGTGCCAGCAGCTTAGGACAGAACACTGAAGCTTTCTTT.

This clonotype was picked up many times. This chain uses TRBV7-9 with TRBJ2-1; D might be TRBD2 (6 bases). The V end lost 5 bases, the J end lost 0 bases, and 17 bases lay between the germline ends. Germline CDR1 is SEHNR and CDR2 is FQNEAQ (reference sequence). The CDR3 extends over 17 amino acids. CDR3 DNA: TGTGCCAGCAGCCTCCCTCCGGGGGTGGGCTCCTACAATGAGCAGTTCTTC. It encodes CASSLPPGVGSYNEQFF.

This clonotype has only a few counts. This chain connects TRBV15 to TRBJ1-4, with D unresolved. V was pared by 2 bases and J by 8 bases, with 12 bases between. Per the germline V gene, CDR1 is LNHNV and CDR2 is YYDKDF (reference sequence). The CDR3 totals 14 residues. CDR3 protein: CATSRNGVREKLFF. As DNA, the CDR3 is TGTGCCACCAGCAGAAACGGGGTGAGAGAAAAACTGTTTTTT.

CDR3 protein: CASSLDLRGSTDTQYF. The DNA for the CDR3 is TGTGCCAGCAGCTTAGATCTTCGGGGGAGCACAGATACGCAGTATTTT. The gene calls are TRBV11-2 and TRBJ2-3; D may be TRBD2 (6 bases). Germline assignment: CDR1 SGHAT and CDR2 FQNNGV. The CDR3 is 16 residues long. V was shortened by 0 bases and J by 0 bases, with 10 bases between the two germline ends. Using reference TRBV11-2 and TRBJ2-3 for the parts outside the CDR3, the full variable domain is EAGVAQSPRYKIIEKRQSVAFWCNPISGHATLYWYQQILGQGPKLLIQFQNNGVVDDSQLPKDRFSAERLKGVDSTLKIQPAKLEDSAVYLCASSLDLRGSTDTQYFGPGTRLTVL.

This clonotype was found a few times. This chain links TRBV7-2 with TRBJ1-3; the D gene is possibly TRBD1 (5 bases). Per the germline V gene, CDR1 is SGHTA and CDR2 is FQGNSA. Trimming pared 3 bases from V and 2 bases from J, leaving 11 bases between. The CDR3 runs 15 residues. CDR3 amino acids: CASSLNQGAGNTIYF. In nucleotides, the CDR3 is TGTGCCAGCAGCTTGAACCAGGGAGCTGGAAACACCATATATTTT.

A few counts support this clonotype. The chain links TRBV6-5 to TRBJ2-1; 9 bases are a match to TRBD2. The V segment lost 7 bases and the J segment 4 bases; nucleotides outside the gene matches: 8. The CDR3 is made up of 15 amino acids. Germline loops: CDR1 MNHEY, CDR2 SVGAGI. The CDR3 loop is CASTPTSGRYNEQFF. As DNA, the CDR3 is TGTGCCAGCACCCCGACTAGCGGTCGATACAATGAGCAGTTCTTC.

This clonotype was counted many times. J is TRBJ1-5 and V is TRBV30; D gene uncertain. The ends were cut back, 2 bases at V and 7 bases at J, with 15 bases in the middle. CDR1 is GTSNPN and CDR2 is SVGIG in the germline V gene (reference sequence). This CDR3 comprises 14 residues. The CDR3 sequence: CAWSYGGLGQPQHF. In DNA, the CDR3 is TGTGCCTGGAGTTACGGTGGGCTAGGGCAGCCCCAGCATTTT.

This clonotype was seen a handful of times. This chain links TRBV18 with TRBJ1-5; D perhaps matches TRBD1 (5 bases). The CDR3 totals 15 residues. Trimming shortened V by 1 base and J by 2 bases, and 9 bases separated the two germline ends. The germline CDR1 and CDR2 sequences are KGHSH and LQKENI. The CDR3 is CASSPQGMGNQPQHF. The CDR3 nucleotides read TGTGCCAGCTCACCACAGGGGATGGGCAATCAGCCCCAGCATTTT.

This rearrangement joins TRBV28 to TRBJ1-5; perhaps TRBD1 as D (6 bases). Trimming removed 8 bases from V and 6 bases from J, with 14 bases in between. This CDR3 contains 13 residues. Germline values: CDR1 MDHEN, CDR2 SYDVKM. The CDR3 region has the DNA TGTGCCAGCCTCAACGGGGGGGCTCAGCCCCAGCATTTT. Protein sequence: CASLNGGAQPQHF.

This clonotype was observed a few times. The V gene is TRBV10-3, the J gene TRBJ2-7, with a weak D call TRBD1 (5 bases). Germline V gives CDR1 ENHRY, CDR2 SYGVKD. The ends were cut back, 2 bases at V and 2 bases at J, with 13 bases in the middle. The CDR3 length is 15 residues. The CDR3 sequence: CAISENFRATYEQYV. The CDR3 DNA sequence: TGTGCCATCAGTGAGAATTTCAGGGCTACCTACGAGCAGTACGTC.

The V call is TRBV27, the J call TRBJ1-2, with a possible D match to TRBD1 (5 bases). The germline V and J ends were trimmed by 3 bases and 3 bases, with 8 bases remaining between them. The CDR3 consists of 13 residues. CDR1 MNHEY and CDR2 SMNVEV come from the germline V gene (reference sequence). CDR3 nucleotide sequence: TGTGCCAGCAGTTTGAGGGGCGACTATGGCTACACCTTC. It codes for CASSLRGDYGYTF.

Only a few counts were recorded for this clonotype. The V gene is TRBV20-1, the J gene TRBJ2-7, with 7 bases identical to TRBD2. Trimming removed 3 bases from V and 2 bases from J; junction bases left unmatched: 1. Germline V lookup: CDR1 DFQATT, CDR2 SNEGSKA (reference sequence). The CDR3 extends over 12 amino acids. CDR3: CSARGGTYEQYV. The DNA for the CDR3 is TGCAGTGCTAGGGGAGGGACCTACGAGCAGTACGTC.

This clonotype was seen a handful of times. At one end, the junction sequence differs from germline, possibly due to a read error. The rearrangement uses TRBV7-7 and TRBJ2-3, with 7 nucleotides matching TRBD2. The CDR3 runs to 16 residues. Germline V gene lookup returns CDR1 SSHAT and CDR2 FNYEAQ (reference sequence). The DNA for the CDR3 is TGTGCTAGCAGCTTACAGTCGGCGGGAGTTGGAGATACGCAGTATTTT. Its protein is CASSLQSAGVGDTQYF.

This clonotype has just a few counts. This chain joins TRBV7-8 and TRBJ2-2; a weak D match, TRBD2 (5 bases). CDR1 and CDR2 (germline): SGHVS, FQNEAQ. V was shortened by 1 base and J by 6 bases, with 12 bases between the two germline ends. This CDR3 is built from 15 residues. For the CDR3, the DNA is TGTGCCAGCAGCTTAGTGAGCACTAGTGCCGGGGAGCTGTTTTTT. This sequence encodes CASSLVSTSAGELFF. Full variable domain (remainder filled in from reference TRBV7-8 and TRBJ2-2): GAGVSQSPRYKVAKRGQDVALRCDPISGHVSLFWYQQALGQGPEFLTYFQNEAQLDKSGLPSDRFFAERPEGSVSTLKIQRTQQEDSAVYLCASSLVSTSAGELFFGEGSRLTVL.

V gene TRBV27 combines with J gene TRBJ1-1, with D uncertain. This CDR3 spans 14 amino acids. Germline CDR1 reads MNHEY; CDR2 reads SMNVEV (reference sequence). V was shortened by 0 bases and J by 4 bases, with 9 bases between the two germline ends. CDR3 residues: CASSLSPGSTEAFF. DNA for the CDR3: TGTGCCAGCAGTTTATCGCCGGGGAGCACTGAAGCTTTCTTT.

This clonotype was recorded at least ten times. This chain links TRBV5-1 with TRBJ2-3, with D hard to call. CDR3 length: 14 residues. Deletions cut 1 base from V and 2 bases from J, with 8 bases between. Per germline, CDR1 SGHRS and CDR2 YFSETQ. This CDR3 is CASSLSSYTDTQYF. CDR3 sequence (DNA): TGCGCCAGCAGCTTGAGTTCCTACACAGATACGCAGTATTTT.

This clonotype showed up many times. CDR3 sequence reads: CSALRQLSTDTQYF. The CDR3 region has the DNA TGCAGTGCTTTGAGACAGCTATCCACAGATACGCAGTATTTT. The chain recombines TRBV20-1 with TRBJ2-3; D is possibly TRBD1 (5 bases). This CDR3 has 14 amino acids. V was shortened by 5 bases and J by 2 bases, with 14 bases between the two germline ends. The germline CDR1 and CDR2 sequences are DFQATT and SNEGSKA (reference sequence).

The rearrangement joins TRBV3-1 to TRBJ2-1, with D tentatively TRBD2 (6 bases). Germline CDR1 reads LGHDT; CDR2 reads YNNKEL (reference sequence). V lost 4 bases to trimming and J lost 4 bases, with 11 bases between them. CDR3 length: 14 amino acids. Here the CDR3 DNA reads TGTGCCAGCAGCCCCGGGGAGGCGTACAATGAGCAGTTCTTC. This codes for CASSPGEAYNEQFF.

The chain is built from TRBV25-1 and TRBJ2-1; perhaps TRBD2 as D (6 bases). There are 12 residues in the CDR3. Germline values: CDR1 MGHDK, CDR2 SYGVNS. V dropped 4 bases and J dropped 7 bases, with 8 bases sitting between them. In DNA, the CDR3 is TGTGCCAGCAGTGTCAGCGGGAATGAGCAGTTCTTC. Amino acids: CASSVSGNEQFF.

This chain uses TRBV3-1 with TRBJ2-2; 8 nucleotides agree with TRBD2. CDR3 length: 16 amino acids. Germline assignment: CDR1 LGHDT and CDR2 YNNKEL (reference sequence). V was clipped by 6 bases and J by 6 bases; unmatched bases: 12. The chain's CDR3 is CASRREGIAGPGELFF. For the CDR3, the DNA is TGTGCCAGCAGGCGAGAGGGGATAGCGGGACCCGGGGAGCTGTTTTTT. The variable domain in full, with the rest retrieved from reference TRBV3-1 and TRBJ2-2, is DTAVSQTPKYLVTQMGNDKSIKCEQNLGHDTMYWYKQDSKKFLKIMFSYNNKELIINETVPNRFSPKSPDKAHLNLHINSLELGDSAVYFCASRREGIAGPGELFFGEGSRLTVL.